A single sample is the source of the 30 T cell receptor beta chains below, sequenced in a study of T cell responses to AZD1222 COVID-19 vaccine. Repertoires were generated with immunoSEQ multiplex PCR, while TCRdb's copy carries only in-frame clones and drops some. The data hold 30,000 to 35,000 clones, with more than 75% observed a single time. The source was peripheral blood, collected 28 days after the second AZD1222 dose. The receptors were sampled from an adult who received the AZD1222 COVID-19 vaccine.

The V gene is TRBV3-1 (or the pseudogene TRBV3-2), the J gene TRBJ2-7, with D possibly matching TRBD1 (6 bases). The V gene lost 4 bases and the J gene lost 4 bases, with 17 bases spanning the gap. From germline, CDR1 is LGHDT and CDR2 YNNKEL (reference sequence). This CDR3 has 15 residues. This CDR3 reads CASSLLGHFFYEQYF. The CDR3 DNA sequence: TGTGCCAGCAGCCTACTGGGACATTTCTTTTACGAGCAGTACTTC.

This sequence joins TRBV30 and TRBJ2-1; 7 nucleotides line up with TRBD2. Trimming at V came to 1 base and at J to 7 bases, leaving 7 bases not matched to a gene. The germline V gene has CDR1 GTSNPN and CDR2 SVGIG (reference sequence). This CDR3 spans 14 amino acids. CDR3 sequence reads: CAWSGLASRNEQFF. The CDR3 DNA is TGTGCCTGGAGTGGACTAGCAAGTCGTAATGAGCAGTTCTTC.

CDR3 in DNA: TGTGCCAGCAACCGGGGAAGAGGTCTGGGATACGAGCAGTACTTC. Translating gives CASNRGRGLGYEQYF. The chain is built from TRBV6-5 and TRBJ2-7, with D maybe TRBD2 (5 bases). The CDR3 consists of 15 residues. V dropped 7 bases and J dropped 4 bases, with 20 bases sitting between them. Looked up from germline, CDR1 is MNHEY and CDR2 is SVGAGI.

The J gene is TRBJ2-5, the V gene TRBV7-2, with D possibly matching TRBD1 (6 bases). This CDR3 is 14 amino acids long. From germline, CDR1 is SGHTA and CDR2 FQGNSA. Trimming stripped 4 bases from V and 4 bases from J, with 13 bases between. In DNA form, the CDR3 reads TGTGCCAGCAGCTCCAGGGGCGGTCGAGAGACCCAGTACTTC. Translating gives CASSSRGGRETQYF.

This rearrangement joins TRBV19 to TRBJ2-1, with TRBD1 identical over 7 bases. The length of the CDR3 is 20 residues. J lost 0 bases, V lost 9 bases, and 23 bases had no gene match. Germline V CDR1 and CDR2: LNHDA, SQIVND (reference sequence). The DNA of the CDR3 is TGTGCCAGACGTTTACCTTTTCCGGGACAGCGCCCGAGCTCCTACAATGAGCAGTTCTTC. The encoded protein is CARRLPFPGQRPSSYNEQFF.

The rearrangement uses TRBV11-2 and TRBJ1-4; D is unclear. The CDR3 runs to 16 residues. Per germline, CDR1 SGHAT and CDR2 FQNNGV. V was cut by 4 bases and J by 6 bases, with 18 bases left in between. CDR3 nucleotides: TGTGCCAGCAGCTCGAGTCGAAGGACGGAATATGAAAAACTGTTTTTT. Protein sequence: CASSSSRRTEYEKLFF.

CDR3 loop: CASSQGGQYNEQFF. The CDR3 bases are TGTGCCAGCAGCCAAGGGGGTCAGTACAATGAGCAGTTCTTC. This sequence joins TRBV4-2 and TRBJ2-1; no clear D. The CDR3 runs 14 residues. V lost 1 base and J lost 4, with 8 bases in between. Per germline, CDR1 LGHNA and CDR2 YNFKEQ.

The chain has TRBV6-5 and TRBJ2-7; D gene uncertain. Germline values: CDR1 MNHEY, CDR2 SVGAGI. The V and J ends lost 6 bases and 0 bases respectively, with 15 bases between them. The CDR3 runs 15 residues. CDR3 region: CASRFNTGPSYEQYF. The DNA for the CDR3 is TGTGCCAGCAGATTCAATACGGGCCCCTCCTACGAGCAGTACTTC.

The chain has TRBV5-4 and TRBJ2-7; D unclear. Germline V CDR1 and CDR2: SGHNT, YYREEE (reference sequence). The CDR3 runs to 15 residues. V was trimmed by 2 bases and J by 1 base, leaving 13 bases between them. CDR3 sequence: CASSLNPARSYEQYF. The CDR3 DNA reads as TGTGCCAGCAGCTTAAATCCCGCAAGATCCTACGAGCAGTACTTC.

In DNA form, the CDR3 reads TGTGCCAGCAGCACAGGGGTAAACACCATATATTTT. Its protein product is CASSTGVNTIYF. The V call is TRBV12-3 or TRBV12-4, the J call TRBJ1-3; 7 nucleotides line up with TRBD1. The CDR3 totals 12 residues. Trimming took 6 bases from V and 6 from J; bases not matched to a gene: 2.

The rearrangement joins TRBV9 to TRBJ2-2; possible D gene TRBD1, 5 bases. V was clipped by 4 bases and J by 4 bases, with 8 bases between them. The CDR3 spans 13 residues. From germline, CDR1 is SGDLS and CDR2 YYNGEE. In nucleotides, the CDR3 is TGTGCCAGCAGCTCCAGGGTCACCGGGGAGCTGTTTTTT. Its protein is CASSSRVTGELFF.

The chain employs TRBV5-5 and TRBJ1-2; D is uncertain. Germline V gene lookup returns CDR1 SGHKS and CDR2 YYEKEE (reference sequence). This CDR3 region has 15 residues. V was trimmed by 1 base and J by 3 bases, leaving 13 bases between them. The CDR3 nucleotides are TGTGCCAGCAGCTTGTCACCTAACAAACACTATGGCTACACCTTC. Its protein product is CASSLSPNKHYGYTF. Based on the CDR3 plus reference TRBV5-5 and TRBJ1-2, the full variable domain is DAGVTQSPTHLIKTRGQQVTLRCSPISGHKSVSWYQQVLGQGPQFIFQYYEKEERGRGNFPDRFSARQFPNYSSELNVNALLLGDSALYLCASSLSPNKHYGYTFGSGTRLTVV.

The rearrangement links TRBV18 to TRBJ1-2; D remains ambiguous. The V end was cut by 3 bases, the J end by 8 bases, with 13 bases between. The length of the CDR3 is 13 residues. CDR1 and CDR2 (germline): KGHSH, LQKENI. The CDR3 loop reads CASSPQPTAGYTF. The CDR3 DNA reads as TGTGCCAGCTCACCCCAGCCAACCGCGGGCTACACCTTC.

The rearrangement uses TRBV2 and TRBJ1-2; 7 nucleotides match TRBD1. Germline V gives CDR1 SNHLY, CDR2 FYNNEI. This CDR3 is 13 amino acids long. V shed 6 bases, J shed 3 bases, and the junction held 4 bases outside the gene matches. As DNA, the CDR3 is TGTGCCAGCAGGGAGCAGGGGGACTATGGCTACACCTTC. It specifies CASREQGDYGYTF.

This chain joins TRBV5-1 and TRBJ2-1; D remains ambiguous. The CDR3 runs 12 residues. The germline V gene encodes CDR1 SGHRS and CDR2 YFSETQ. V shed 6 bases and J shed 3 bases, with 7 bases lying between them. CDR3 DNA sequence: TGCGCCAGCAAAAGGGACTACAATGAGCAGTTCTTC. Translation gives CASKRDYNEQFF. The whole variable domain, remainder taken from reference TRBV5-1 and TRBJ2-1, is KAGVTQTPRYLIKTRGQQVTLSCSPISGHRSVSWYQQTPGQGLQFLFEYFSETQRNKGNFPGRFSGRQFSNSRSEMNVSTLELGDSALYLCASKRDYNEQFFGPGTRLTVL.

The chain carries TRBV5-5 and TRBJ2-7; D is possibly TRBD2 (6 bases). Germline CDR1 is SGHKS and CDR2 is YYEKEE (reference sequence). Between the trimmed V and J ends, which lost 4 bases and 4 bases, there was a span of 18 bases. This CDR3 spans 15 amino acids. CDR3 residues: CASSPFPGDWYEQYF. In nucleotides, the CDR3 is TGTGCCAGCAGCCCCTTCCCGGGGGATTGGTACGAGCAGTACTTC.

The V call is TRBV27, the J call TRBJ1-6; D ambiguous. Between the trimmed V and J ends, which lost 2 bases and 5 bases, there was a span of 4 bases. Germline-derived CDR1 and CDR2 are MNHEY and SMNVEV (reference sequence). The CDR3 consists of 13 residues. CDR3 amino acids: CASSLRHNSPLHF. CDR3 DNA: TGTGCCAGCAGTTTAAGGCATAATTCACCCCTCCACTTT.

The CDR3 reads CASTKQGRLVDTQYF. The CDR3, as DNA: TGTGCCAGTACTAAACAGGGGAGGTTAGTAGATACGCAGTATTTT. This rearrangement joins TRBV2 to TRBJ2-3; possible D gene TRBD1, 7 bases. Deletions cut 9 bases from V and 5 bases from J, with 21 bases between. The CDR3 length is 15 residues. The V gene's germline CDR1 is SNHLY and CDR2 FYNNEI.

V is TRBV9 and J is TRBJ1-2, with D perhaps TRBD1 (6 bases). V dropped 2 bases and J dropped 6 bases, with 8 bases sitting between them. In germline, CDR1 is SGDLS, CDR2 YYNGEE. The CDR3 sequence is 12 residues long. CDR3 DNA sequence: TGTGCCAGCAGCGTTCCAGGGGATGGCTACACCTTC. Amino acids: CASSVPGDGYTF.

The genes are TRBV10-3 and TRBJ1-5, with TRBD1 as a possible D gene (5 bases). This CDR3 contains 15 residues. V lost 6 bases to trimming and J lost 10 bases, with 22 bases between them. CDR1 is ENHRY and CDR2 is SYGVKD in the germline V gene. The CDR3 DNA is TGTGCCATCAGCCAAGACCCAGGGTCCCCAGAACCCCAGCATTTT. It translates to CAISQDPGSPEPQHF.

This chain uses TRBV3-1 (or the pseudogene TRBV3-2) with TRBJ1-5; 8 bases are shared with TRBD1. The CDR3 runs 15 residues. J lost 6 bases, V lost 0 bases, and 4 bases had no gene match. The germline gives CDR1 LGHDT, CDR2 YNNKEL (reference sequence). In DNA, the CDR3 is TGTGCCAGCAGCCAAGATTCAGGGGGCGGTCAGCCCCAGCATTTT. As protein: CASSQDSGGGQPQHF.

The V and J genes are TRBV20-1 and TRBJ1-1; D is possibly TRBD1 (5 bases). This CDR3 contains 9 residues. Looked up from germline, CDR1 is DFQATT and CDR2 is SNEGSKA (reference sequence). The germline V and J ends were trimmed by 5 bases and 11 bases, with 9 bases remaining between them. CDR3 in DNA: TGCAGTGCTGGGGGGTGGGCTTTCTTT. Its translation is CSAGGWAFF.

This chain connects TRBV2 to TRBJ1-2, with unresolved D. V lost 5 bases and J 2 bases, leaving 6 bases between the germline ends. Germline CDR1 is SNHLY and CDR2 is FYNNEI. The CDR3 runs 12 residues. CDR3 residues: CASSRQNYGYTF. DNA for the CDR3: TGTGCCAGCAGTCGGCAGAACTATGGCTACACCTTC. Drawing the rest from reference TRBV2 and TRBJ1-2, the complete variable domain is EPEVTQTPSHQVTQMGQEVILRCVPISNHLYFYWYRQILGQKVEFLVSFYNNEISEKSEIFDDQFSVERPDGSNFTLKIRSTKLEDSAMYFCASSRQNYGYTFGSGTRLTVV.

The rearrangement joins TRBV23-1 to TRBJ1-2, with D perhaps matching TRBD1 (5 bases). TRBV23-1 is flagged as an ORF with uncertain function. CDR3 size: 13 residues. Trimming removed 8 bases from V and 3 bases from J, with 13 bases in between. CDR3 sequence reads: CASLELTDYGYTF. In DNA form, the CDR3 reads TGCGCCAGCCTCGAACTGACAGACTATGGCTACACCTTC.

The chain couples TRBV19 to TRBJ1-2; 12 bases are shared with TRBD1. CDR1 is LNHDA, CDR2 SQIVND, per germline (reference sequence). The CDR3 totals 14 residues. J lost 4 bases, V lost 7 bases, and 4 bases had no gene match. The CDR3 region has the DNA TGTGCCAGTACTCCGGGACAGGGGGCCTATGGCTACACCTTC. This encodes CASTPGQGAYGYTF.

This clone was counted a few times. CDR3 nucleotide sequence: TGCACCAGCAGCCAAGGTTTAGACAGGCCAGGCTCTGGGGCCAACGTCCTGACTTTC. Amino acids: CTSSQGLDRPGSGANVLTF. The chain has TRBV1 and TRBJ2-6; whether TRBD1, the table's D call, matches the DNA was not checked. TRBV1 is labeled a pseudogene. The CDR3 extends over 19 amino acids.

This chain joins TRBV7-3 and TRBJ2-1, with D perhaps TRBD1 (6 bases). The CDR3 consists of 14 residues. Looked up from germline, CDR1 is SGHTA and CDR2 is FQGTGA. V was shortened by 4 bases and J by 4 bases, with 11 bases between the two germline ends. CDR3 region: CASSYDGQYNEQFF. CDR3 in DNA: TGTGCCAGCAGCTATGACGGACAGTACAATGAGCAGTTCTTC.

The chain has TRBV6-5 and TRBJ2-3, with D uncertain. The CDR3 has 14 amino acids. Germline CDR1 reads MNHEY; CDR2 reads SVGAGI. Trimming stripped 3 bases from V and 5 bases from J, with 12 bases between. CDR3 DNA sequence: TGTGCCAGCAGTTATGATATCTGGGGAGATACGCAGTATTTT. Protein product: CASSYDIWGDTQYF.

The V and J genes are TRBV5-4 and TRBJ1-2, with 8 bases identical to TRBD1. Germline CDR1 reads SGHNT; CDR2 reads YYREEE (reference sequence). Losses at the gene ends were 5 bases for V and 7 bases for J; bases not matched to a gene: 7. The CDR3 runs to 13 residues. The CDR3 region is CASSSDRGFGYTF. CDR3 coding DNA: TGTGCCAGCAGTTCCGACAGGGGCTTTGGCTACACCTTC.

The chain uses TRBV12-3 or TRBV12-4 and TRBJ2-5, with 8 bases fitting TRBD2. Trimming at V came to 7 bases and at J to 5 bases, leaving 6 bases not matched to a gene. This CDR3 contains 13 residues. In DNA form, the CDR3 reads TGTGCCAGCAACCGCGGGGGGCTTGAGACCCAGTACTTC. Encoded protein: CASNRGGLETQYF.